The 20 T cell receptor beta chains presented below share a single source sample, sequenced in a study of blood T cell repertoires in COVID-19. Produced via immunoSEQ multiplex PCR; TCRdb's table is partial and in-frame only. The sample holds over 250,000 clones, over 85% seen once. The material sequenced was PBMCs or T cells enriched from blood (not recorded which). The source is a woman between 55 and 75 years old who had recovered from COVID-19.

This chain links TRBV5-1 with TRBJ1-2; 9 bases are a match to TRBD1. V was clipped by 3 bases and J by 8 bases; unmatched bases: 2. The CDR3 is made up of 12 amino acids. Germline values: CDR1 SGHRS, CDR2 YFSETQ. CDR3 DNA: TGCGCCAGCAGCTGGGACAGGGAGGGCTACACCTTC. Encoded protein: CASSWDREGYTF.

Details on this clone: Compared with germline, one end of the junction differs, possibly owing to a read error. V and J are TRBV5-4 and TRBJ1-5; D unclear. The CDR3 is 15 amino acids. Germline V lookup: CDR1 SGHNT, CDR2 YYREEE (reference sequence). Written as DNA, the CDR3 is TGTGCCAGCCCCCGCCCGGGAGTCCGCAACCAGCCCCAGCATTTT. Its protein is CASPRPGVRNQPQHF.

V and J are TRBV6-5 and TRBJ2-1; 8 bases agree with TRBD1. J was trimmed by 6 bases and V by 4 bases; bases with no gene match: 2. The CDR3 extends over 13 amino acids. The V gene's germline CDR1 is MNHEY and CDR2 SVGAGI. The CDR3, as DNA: TGTGCCAGCAGTTGGACAGGGACCAATGAGCAGTTCTTC. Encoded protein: CASSWTGTNEQFF.

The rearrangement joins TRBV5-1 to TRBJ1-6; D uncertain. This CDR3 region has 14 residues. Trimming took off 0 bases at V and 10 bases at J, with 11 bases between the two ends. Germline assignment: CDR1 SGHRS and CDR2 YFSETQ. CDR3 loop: CASSLDLRGSPLHF. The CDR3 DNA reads TGCGCCAGCAGCTTGGATCTCCGGGGATCACCCCTCCACTTT.

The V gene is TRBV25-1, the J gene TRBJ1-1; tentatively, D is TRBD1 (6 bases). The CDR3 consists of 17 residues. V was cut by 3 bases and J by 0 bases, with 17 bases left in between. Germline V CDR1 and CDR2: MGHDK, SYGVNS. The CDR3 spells CASSDLARGALNTEAFF. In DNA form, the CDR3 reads TGTGCCAGCAGTGATCTGGCGCGGGGGGCGCTGAACACTGAAGCTTTCTTT. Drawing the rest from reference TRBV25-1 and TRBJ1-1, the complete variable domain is EADIYQTPRYLVIGTGKKITLECSQTMGHDKMYWYQQDPGMELHLIHYSYGVNSTEKGDLSSESTVSRIRTEHFPLTLESARPSHTSQYLCASSDLARGALNTEAFFGQGTRLTVV.

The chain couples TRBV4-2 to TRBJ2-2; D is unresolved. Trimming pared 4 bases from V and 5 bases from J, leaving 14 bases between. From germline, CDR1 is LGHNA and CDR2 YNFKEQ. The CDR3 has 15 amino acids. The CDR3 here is CASSLSHVSTGELFF. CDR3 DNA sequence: TGTGCCAGCAGCCTAAGTCACGTTAGTACCGGGGAGCTGTTTTTT.

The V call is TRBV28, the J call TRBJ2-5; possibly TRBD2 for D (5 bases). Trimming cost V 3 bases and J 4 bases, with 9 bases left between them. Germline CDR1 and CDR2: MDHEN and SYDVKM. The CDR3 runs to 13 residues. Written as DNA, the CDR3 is TGTGCCAGCAGTTTTGCTAGCAGAGAGACCCAGTACTTC. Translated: CASSFASRETQYF. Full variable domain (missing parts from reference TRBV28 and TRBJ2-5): DVKVTQSSRYLVKRTGEKVFLECVQDMDHENMFWYRQDPGLGLRLIYFSYDVKMKEKGDIPEGYSVSREKKERFSLILESASTNQTSMYLCASSFASRETQYFGPGTRLLVL.

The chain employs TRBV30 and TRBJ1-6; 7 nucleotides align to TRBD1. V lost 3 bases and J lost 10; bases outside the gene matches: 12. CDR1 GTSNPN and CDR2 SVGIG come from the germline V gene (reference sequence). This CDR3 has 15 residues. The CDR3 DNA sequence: TGTGCCTGGAGGGATCTCGACAGGGTTAGGTCACCCCTCCACTTT. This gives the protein CAWRDLDRVRSPLHF.

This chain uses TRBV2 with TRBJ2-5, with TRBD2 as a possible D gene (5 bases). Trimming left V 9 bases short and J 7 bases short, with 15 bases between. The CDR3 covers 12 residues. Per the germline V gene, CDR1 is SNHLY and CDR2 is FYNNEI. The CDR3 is CASTNRGGTQYF. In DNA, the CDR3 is TGTGCCAGTACTAACCGTGGAGGGACCCAGTACTTC.

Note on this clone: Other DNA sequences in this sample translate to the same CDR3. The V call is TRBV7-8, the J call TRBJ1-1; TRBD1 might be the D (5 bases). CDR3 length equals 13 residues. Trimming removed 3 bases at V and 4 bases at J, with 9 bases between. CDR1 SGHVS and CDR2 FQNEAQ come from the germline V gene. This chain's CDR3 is CASSFTGGTEAFF. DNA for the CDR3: TGTGCCAGCAGCTTTACGGGGGGCACTGAAGCTTTCTTT.

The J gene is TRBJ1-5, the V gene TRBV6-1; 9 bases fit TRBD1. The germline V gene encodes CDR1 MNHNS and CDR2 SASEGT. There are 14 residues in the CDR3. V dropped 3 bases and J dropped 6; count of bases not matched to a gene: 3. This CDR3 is CASSDTGGRQPQHF. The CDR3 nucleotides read TGTGCCAGCAGTGACACAGGGGGCCGTCAGCCCCAGCATTTT.

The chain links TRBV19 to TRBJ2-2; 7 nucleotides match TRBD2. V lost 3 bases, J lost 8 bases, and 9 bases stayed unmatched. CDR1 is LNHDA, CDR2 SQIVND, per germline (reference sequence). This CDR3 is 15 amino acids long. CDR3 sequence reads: CASSMFAGAWGELFF. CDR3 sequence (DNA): TGTGCCAGTAGTATGTTTGCGGGAGCATGGGGGGAGCTGTTTTTT.

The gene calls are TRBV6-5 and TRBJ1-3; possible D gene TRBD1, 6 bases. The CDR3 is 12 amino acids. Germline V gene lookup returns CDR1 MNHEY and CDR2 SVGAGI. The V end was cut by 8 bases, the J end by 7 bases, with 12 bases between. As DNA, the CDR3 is TGTGCCAGCGTAACAGGGCCCAACACCATATATTTT. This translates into CASVTGPNTIYF.

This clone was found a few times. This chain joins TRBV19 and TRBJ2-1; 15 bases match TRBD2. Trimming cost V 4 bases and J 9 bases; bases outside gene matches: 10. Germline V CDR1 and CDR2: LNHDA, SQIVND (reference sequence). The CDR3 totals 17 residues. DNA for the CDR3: TGTGCCAGTAGTAGCCCGGGACTAGCGGGAGGTAGGGGTGAGCAGTTCTTC. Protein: CASSSPGLAGGRGEQFF.

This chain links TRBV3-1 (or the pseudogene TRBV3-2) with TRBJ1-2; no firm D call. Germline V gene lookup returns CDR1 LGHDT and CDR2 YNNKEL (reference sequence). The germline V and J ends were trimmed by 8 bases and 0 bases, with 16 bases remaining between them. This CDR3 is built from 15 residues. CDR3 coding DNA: TGTGCCAGCCACCCCAACGGCCTAGCTAACTATGGCTACACCTTC. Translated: CASHPNGLANYGYTF.

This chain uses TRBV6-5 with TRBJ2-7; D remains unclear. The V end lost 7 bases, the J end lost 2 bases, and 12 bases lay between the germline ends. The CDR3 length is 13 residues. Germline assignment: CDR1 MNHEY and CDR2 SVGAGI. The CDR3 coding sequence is TGTGCCAGCACTCCGACATGGACCTACGAGCAGTACTTC. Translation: CASTPTWTYEQYF.

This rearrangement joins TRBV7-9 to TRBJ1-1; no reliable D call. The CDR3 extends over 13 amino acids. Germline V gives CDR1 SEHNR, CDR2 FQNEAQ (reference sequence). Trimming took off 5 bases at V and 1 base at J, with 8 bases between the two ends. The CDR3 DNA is TGTGCCAGCAGCACGCACAGGAACACTGAAGCTTTCTTT. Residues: CASSTHRNTEAFF.

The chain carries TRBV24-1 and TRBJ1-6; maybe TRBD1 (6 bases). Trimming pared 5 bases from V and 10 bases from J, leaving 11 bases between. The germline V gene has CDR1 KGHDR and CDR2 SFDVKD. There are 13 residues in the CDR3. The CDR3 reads CATSVGAESPLHF. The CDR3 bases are TGTGCCACCAGTGTGGGGGCTGAATCACCCCTCCACTTT.

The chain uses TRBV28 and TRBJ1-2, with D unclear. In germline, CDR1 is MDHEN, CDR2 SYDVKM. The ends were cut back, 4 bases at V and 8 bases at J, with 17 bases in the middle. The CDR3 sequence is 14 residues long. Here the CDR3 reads CASSYAGSPFGYTF. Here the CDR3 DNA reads TGTGCCAGCAGTTACGCGGGGTCTCCCTTCGGCTACACCTTC.

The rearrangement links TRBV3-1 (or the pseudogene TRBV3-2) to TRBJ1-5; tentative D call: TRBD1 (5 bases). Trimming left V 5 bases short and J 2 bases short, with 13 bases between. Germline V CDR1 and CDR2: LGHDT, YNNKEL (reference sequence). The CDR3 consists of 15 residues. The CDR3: CASSTGVLGNQPQHF. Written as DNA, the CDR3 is TGTGCCAGCAGCACGGGGGTGCTTGGCAATCAGCCCCAGCATTTT.